The present TCR beta chain was sequenced within a study of blood T cells in healthy people across ages. Germline V gives CDR1 KGHSH, CDR2 LQKENI. There are 14 residues in the CDR3. V lost 3 bases and J lost 1, with 9 bases in between. Each donor had roughly 10 milliliters of peripheral blood drawn. Sample-barcoded 5' priming and a J-beta primer mix drove a second PCR of roughly 6 to 12 cycles. The authors tagged each cDNA molecule using a template-switch adaptor with 12 random nucleotides. One entry per CDR3 protein results from TCRdb running MiXCR on the 5' RACE reads. The table has 600,000 to 900,000 distinct CDR3 sequences, more than 25% seen once. The sample was also reused in another study, on T cells of mothers and their children.

The sample taken for sequencing was blood. The receptor comes from a boy aged 10-17 years in good health. The chain is built from TRBV18 and TRBJ2-5; D gene uncertain. The CDR3 reads CASSPADPQETQYF. As DNA, the CDR3 is TGTGCCAGCTCACCGGCGGACCCCCAAGAGACCCAGTACTTC.